Listed here are 22 T cell receptor beta chains from one sample, sequenced in a study of OX40 agonist ivuxolimab in advanced cancers. Method: immunoSEQ multiplex PCR; TCRdb's copy keeps in-frame clones and lacks some. The sample records 55,000 to 90,000 clones, around 80% being singletons. Sequenced material: CD4+ or CD8+ T cells sorted from blood, taken in a trial of the OX40 agonist ivuxolimab. These receptors were collected from an adult with an advanced solid tumor such as melanoma, head and neck, liver or kidney cancer.

The rearrangement links TRBV18 to TRBJ2-1; 7 bases fit TRBD1. Looked up from germline, CDR1 is KGHSH and CDR2 is LQKENI. CDR3 length: 13 amino acids. The J segment lost 7 bases and the V segment lost 2 bases, leaving 2 bases of the junction unmatched. Written as DNA, the CDR3 is TGTGCCAGCTCACCAGACAGGGTGAATGAGCAGTTCTTC. It is translated as CASSPDRVNEQFF.

This clone appeared a few times. J is TRBJ2-7 and V is TRBV2, with D perhaps matching TRBD2 (5 bases). V was cut by 3 bases and J by 2 bases, with 14 bases left in between. This CDR3 region has 15 residues. Germline V gene sequence: CDR1 SNHLY, CDR2 FYNNEI. CDR3 protein: CASSDRGPPAYEQYF. CDR3 coding DNA: TGTGCCAGCAGTGACCGGGGTCCTCCGGCCTACGAGCAGTACTTC.

This chain links TRBV6-6 with TRBJ2-7; no clear D. Trimming left V 5 bases short and J 0 bases short, with 14 bases between. Germline assignment: CDR1 MNHNY and CDR2 SVGAGI (reference sequence). This CDR3 spans 15 amino acids. In DNA form, the CDR3 reads TGTGCCAGCAGTCGAGGCAGGCTGAACTCCTACGAGCAGTACTTC. It codes for CASSRGRLNSYEQYF.

In DNA form, the CDR3 reads TGTGCCAGCAGAGACAGGGGTAGTGGCAATCAGCCCCAGCATTTT. The encoded protein is CASRDRGSGNQPQHF. The chain recombines TRBV6-5 with TRBJ1-5; 8 nucleotides match TRBD1. The CDR3 runs 15 residues. Germline V gene data show CDR1 as MNHEY and CDR2 as SVGAGI. Germline trimming cut 6 bases from V and 2 bases from J; bases unmatched to any gene: 6.

Worth noting for this clone: A junction end diverges from the germline sequence, so it may reflect a read error. V is TRBV6-5 and J is TRBJ2-1, with 7 bases matching TRBD1. This CDR3 region has 13 residues. Germline loops: CDR1 MNHEY, CDR2 SVGAGI. The CDR3 spells CASSANRDSSKIF. CDR3 nucleotides: TGTGCCAGCAGTGCGAACAGGGACAGTTCGAAGATCTTC.

The V gene is TRBV5-4, the J gene TRBJ2-2; no reliable D call. Looked up from germline, CDR1 is SGHNT and CDR2 is YYREEE (reference sequence). The CDR3 has 16 residues. The ends were cut back, 0 bases at V and 0 bases at J, with 9 bases in the middle. CDR3 loop: CASSLVGRPNTGELFF. Here the CDR3 DNA reads TGTGCCAGCAGCTTGGTCGGCCGGCCGAACACCGGGGAGCTGTTTTTT.

The V call is TRBV19, the J call TRBJ1-1; D uncertain. CDR3 length: 13 amino acids. Trimming stripped 4 bases from V and 0 bases from J, with 6 bases between. The V gene's germline CDR1 is LNHDA and CDR2 SQIVND (reference sequence). The DNA of the CDR3 is TGTGCCAGTAGTAGCTACATGAACACTGAAGCTTTCTTT. It yields the protein CASSSYMNTEAFF.

This clone was observed a handful of times. The rearrangement links TRBV6-4 to TRBJ1-3; D remains unclear. CDR1 is MRHNA and CDR2 is SNTAGT in the germline V gene. CDR3 length: 14 amino acids. Trimming removed 11 bases from V and 0 bases from J, with 14 bases in between. CDR3 nucleotides: TGTGCCGGAAGGACGGAAAGCTCTGGAAACACCATATATTTT. Translated, it gives CAGRTESSGNTIYF.

This chain connects TRBV6-5 to TRBJ1-6; D not certain. The CDR3 is 15 residues long. V was clipped by 10 bases and J by 7 bases, with 20 bases between them. Germline V gene data show CDR1 as MNHEY and CDR2 as SVGAGI. This CDR3 reads CATSMETRFNSPLHF. Here the CDR3 DNA reads TGTGCCACCTCTATGGAGACAAGGTTCAATTCACCCCTCCACTTT.

The chain combines TRBV2 with TRBJ1-1; 12 bases are a match to TRBD1. The CDR3 contains 14 residues. The germline CDR1 and CDR2 sequences are SNHLY and FYNNEI. After removal of 6 bases from V and 8 bases from J, the junction contained 7 bases not matched to a gene. In DNA form, the CDR3 reads TGTGCCAGCAGCCGCAGGGGGACAGGGGGCGAAGCTTTCTTT. Translating it yields CASSRRGTGGEAFF.

The chain recombines TRBV19 with TRBJ1-1, with D possibly being TRBD1 (5 bases). The germline V gene has CDR1 LNHDA and CDR2 SQIVND (reference sequence). The CDR3 totals 15 residues. V was clipped by 0 bases and J by 6 bases, with 14 bases between them. The CDR3 here is CASSIEGVVFPEAFF. CDR3 nucleotide sequence: TGTGCCAGTAGTATAGAAGGGGTGGTGTTCCCTGAAGCTTTCTTT.

The chain is built from TRBV5-6 and TRBJ2-5, with TRBD2 identical over 9 bases. Trimming cost V 2 bases and J 4 bases; bases outside gene matches: 9. This CDR3 has 16 residues. CDR1 and CDR2 (germline): SGHDT, YYEEEE. CDR3 nucleotides: TGTGCCAGCAGCTTTGTTGGGACTAGCCCTGGAGAGACCCAGTACTTC. Protein: CASSFVGTSPGETQYF.

The chain is built from TRBV7-6 and TRBJ2-3; D remains unclear. This CDR3 comprises 14 residues. V lost 5 bases and J 0 bases, leaving 9 bases between the germline ends. The germline V gene encodes CDR1 SGHVS and CDR2 FNYEAQ. This chain's CDR3 is CASSPSLSTDTQYF. CDR3 nucleotide sequence: TGTGCCAGCAGCCCTTCACTTAGCACAGATACGCAGTATTTT.

This chain links TRBV14 with TRBJ1-2, with D hard to call. Germline V gene lookup returns CDR1 SGHDN and CDR2 FVKESK. This CDR3 contains 13 residues. The germline V and J ends were trimmed by 3 bases and 4 bases, with 9 bases remaining between them. For the CDR3, the DNA is TGTGCCAGCAGCCAGTGGGGAATCTATGGCTACACCTTC. It is translated as CASSQWGIYGYTF.

This chain uses TRBV7-8 with TRBJ1-1, with a possible D match to TRBD1 (5 bases). The CDR3 has 15 residues. Trimming stripped 0 bases from V and 5 bases from J, with 13 bases between. CDR1 is SGHVS and CDR2 is FQNEAQ in the germline V gene. The CDR3 nucleotides read TGTGCCAGCAGCTTAGCCAGGGCGAGTAATACTGAAGCTTTCTTT. Translating gives CASSLARASNTEAFF. The whole variable domain, filled in from reference TRBV7-8 and TRBJ1-1, reads GAGVSQSPRYKVAKRGQDVALRCDPISGHVSLFWYQQALGQGPEFLTYFQNEAQLDKSGLPSDRFFAERPEGSVSTLKIQRTQQEDSAVYLCASSLARASNTEAFFGQGTRLTVV.

The CDR3 protein is CASSHTSTGSDTQYF. For the CDR3, the DNA is TGTGCCAGCAGCCATACTTCGACAGGGTCAGATACGCAGTATTTT. The chain links TRBV7-9 to TRBJ2-3, with 7 bases fitting TRBD1. Per the germline V gene, CDR1 is SEHNR and CDR2 is FQNEAQ (reference sequence). The CDR3 totals 15 residues. Losses at the gene ends were 5 bases for V and 4 bases for J; bases not matched to a gene: 9.

The chain has TRBV10-1 and TRBJ2-5, with unresolved D. This CDR3 region has 12 residues. CDR1 is WNHNN and CDR2 is SYGVQD in the germline V gene (reference sequence). With 3 bases removed from V and 1 base from J, the gap between germline ends came to 3 bases. The CDR3 nucleotides read TGCGCCAGCAGTGACAGCCAAGAGACCCAGTACTTC. This codes for CASSDSQETQYF.

The chain employs TRBV18 and TRBJ1-4, with D uncertain. The germline CDR1 and CDR2 sequences are KGHSH and LQKENI. Trimming removed 2 bases at V and 0 bases at J, with 4 bases between. The length of the CDR3 is 14 residues. Written as DNA, the CDR3 is TGTGCCAGCTCACCAGGGGCAACTAATGAAAAACTGTTTTTT. Translated: CASSPGATNEKLFF.

The rearrangement links TRBV11-2 to TRBJ2-1; TRBD2 agrees at 10 bases. The V gene's germline CDR1 is SGHAT and CDR2 FQNNGV. The CDR3 sequence is 15 residues long. V was pared by 4 bases and J by 5 bases, with 5 bases of the junction left unmatched. The DNA of the CDR3 is TGTGCCAGCAGCTCCGAGCGGGGGGGTCACAATGAGCAGTTCTTC. Residues: CASSSERGGHNEQFF.

The chain carries TRBV7-9 and TRBJ2-7, with TRBD1 identical over 7 bases. This CDR3 contains 17 residues. The V gene's germline CDR1 is SEHNR and CDR2 FQNEAQ (reference sequence). The junction had 9 bases not matched to a gene; V was cut back by 1 base and J by 0 bases. The CDR3 DNA reads TGTGCCAGCAGCTTAGAGGTTTTAGGGGGCAGCTCCTACGAGCAGTACTTC. Translation gives CASSLEVLGGSSYEQYF.

This clone was picked up a small number of times. The rearrangement joins TRBV5-1 to TRBJ2-3; D is undetermined. Germline values: CDR1 SGHRS, CDR2 YFSETQ. This CDR3 has 15 amino acids. Trimming shortened V by 2 bases and J by 4 bases, and 14 bases separated the two germline ends. The DNA for the CDR3 is TGCGCCAGCAGCTTCGGAGCCTTCGGGTCAGATACGCAGTATTTT. Its translation: CASSFGAFGSDTQYF.

This clone occurred a few times. At the DNA level, this CDR3 is encoded by other sequences in the same sample as well. This chain uses TRBV6-5 with TRBJ2-7, with 10 positions matching TRBD2. V lost 6 bases and J lost 3; bases outside the gene matches: 8. The CDR3 loop spans 15 amino acids. Germline CDR1 and CDR2: MNHEY and SVGAGI. The CDR3 loop reads CASSSGGGGSYEQYF. The CDR3, as DNA: TGTGCCAGCAGCAGCGGGGGGGGTGGGAGCTACGAGCAGTACTTC.